The 10 T cell receptor beta chains given below trace back to one sample, sequenced in a study of blood T cell repertoires in COVID-19. The protocol was immunoSEQ multiplex PCR, while the TCRdb copy is restricted to in-frame clones and leaves out a portion. The sample lists roughly 100,000 clones, more than 75% occurring once. The sequenced sample was peripheral blood. Every receptor here comes from a human donor in a cohort sampled during active COVID-19.

V gene TRBV18 combines with J gene TRBJ1-3; D is unclear. Between the trimmed V and J ends, which lost 1 base and 0 bases, there was a span of 10 bases. This CDR3 has 16 amino acids. Per germline, CDR1 KGHSH and CDR2 LQKENI. The CDR3 bases are TGTGCCAGCTCACCACTAGGCGGGAGCTCTGGAAACACCATATATTTT. Translated, it gives CASSPLGGSSGNTIYF.

This sequence joins TRBV6-1 and TRBJ1-3, with 8 bases matching TRBD1. Germline values: CDR1 MNHNS, CDR2 SASEGT. This CDR3 spans 17 amino acids. With V trimmed by 2 bases and J by 8 bases, 14 bases remained unmatched. The CDR3 reads CASSERRQGLKQDTIYF. The CDR3 DNA reads as TGTGCCAGCAGTGAAAGAAGACAGGGGCTTAAGCAAGACACCATATATTTT.

The V gene is TRBV27, the J gene TRBJ1-1; TRBD1 agrees at 8 bases. J was trimmed by 2 bases and V by 3 bases; bases with no gene match: 14. Per the germline V gene, CDR1 is MNHEY and CDR2 is SMNVEV (reference sequence). CDR3 length equals 18 residues. The CDR3: CASSLVPGRGQGNTEAFF. CDR3 nucleotide sequence: TGTGCCAGCAGTTTGGTCCCCGGCAGGGGGCAGGGTAACACTGAAGCTTTCTTT.

This clone was counted a few times. The gene calls are TRBV7-8 and TRBJ1-5; 7 bases align to TRBD1. This CDR3 region has 16 residues. The V gene end was trimmed by 4 bases and the J gene end by 3 bases; junction bases not matched to a gene: 9. The V gene's germline CDR1 is SGHVS and CDR2 FQNEAQ. The CDR3 coding sequence is TGTGCCAGCAGCTCACGAAGCGACAGGGCCAATCAGCCCCAGCATTTT. Protein: CASSSRSDRANQPQHF.

V is TRBV19 and J is TRBJ1-1; the D gene is possibly TRBD1 (6 bases). CDR1 is LNHDA and CDR2 is SQIVND in the germline V gene (reference sequence). The CDR3 has 17 amino acids. V gave up 3 bases and J gave up 1 base, with 18 bases separating them. In DNA form, the CDR3 reads TGTGCCAGTAGTATTCGAGGACAGTGGGTGGAGAACACTGAAGCTTTCTTT. It is translated as CASSIRGQWVENTEAFF.

This clone was counted a single time. The rearrangement uses TRBV24-1 and TRBJ2-2; perhaps TRBD1 as D (6 bases). The CDR3 has 18 amino acids. Germline V lookup: CDR1 KGHDR, CDR2 SFDVKD. Trimming pared 3 bases from V and 0 bases from J, leaving 16 bases between. The CDR3 sequence is CATSDRPTGIANTGELFF. CDR3 in DNA: TGTGCCACCAGTGATCGACCGACAGGAATTGCGAACACCGGGGAGCTGTTTTTT.

The gene calls are TRBV6-5 and TRBJ2-7; 9 bases are shared with TRBD2. After removal of 7 bases from V and 6 bases from J, the junction contained 4 bases not matched to a gene. This CDR3 has 12 residues. In germline, CDR1 is MNHEY, CDR2 SVGAGI. CDR3: CASIRTSVEQYF. The CDR3 region has the DNA TGTGCCAGCATAAGGACTAGCGTCGAGCAGTACTTC.

The chain joins TRBV9 to TRBJ2-7; 10 positions match TRBD2. Per the germline V gene, CDR1 is SGDLS and CDR2 is YYNGEE. The CDR3 contains 17 residues. The J segment lost 0 bases and the V segment lost 0 bases, leaving 6 bases of the junction unmatched. CDR3 DNA sequence: TGTGCCAGCAGCGTAGGTGCGCGGACTAGCGGCTCCTACGAGCAGTACTTC. Its translation: CASSVGARTSGSYEQYF.

The rearrangement joins TRBV5-6 to TRBJ2-6; D perhaps matches TRBD1 (5 bases). V was trimmed by 2 bases and J by 0 bases, leaving 9 bases between them. The CDR3 has 16 amino acids. Per germline, CDR1 SGHDT and CDR2 YYEEEE. In DNA, the CDR3 is TGTGCCAGCAGCTTCTACAGGATCTCTGGGGCCAACGTCCTGACTTTC. This codes for CASSFYRISGANVLTF.

V usage is TRBV11-3 and J usage is TRBJ2-5, with 9 positions matching TRBD1. V shed 1 base, J shed 1 base, and the junction held 4 bases outside the gene matches. The length of the CDR3 is 16 residues. Per germline, CDR1 SGHNT and CDR2 YENEEA. For the CDR3, the DNA is TGTGCCAGCAGCTTAGGGGGACAGGGATCCCAAGAGACCCAGTACTTC. This encodes CASSLGGQGSQETQYF. The whole variable domain, remainder taken from reference TRBV11-3 and TRBJ2-5, is EAGVVQSPRYKIIEKKQPVAFWCNPISGHNTLYWYLQNLGQGPELLIRYENEEAVDDSQLPKDRFSAERLKGVDSTLKIQPAELGDSAVYLCASSLGGQGSQETQYFGPGTRLLVL.